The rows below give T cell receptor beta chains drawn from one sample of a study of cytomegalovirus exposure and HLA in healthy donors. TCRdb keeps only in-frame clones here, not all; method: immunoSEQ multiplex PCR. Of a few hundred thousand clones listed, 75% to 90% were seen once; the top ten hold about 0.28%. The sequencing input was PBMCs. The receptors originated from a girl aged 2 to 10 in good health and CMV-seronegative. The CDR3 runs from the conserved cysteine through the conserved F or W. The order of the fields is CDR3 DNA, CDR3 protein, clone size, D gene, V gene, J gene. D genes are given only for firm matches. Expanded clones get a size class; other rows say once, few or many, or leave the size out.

CDR3nt: TGTGCCAGCAGCACCGGACAGCTTGAAGCTTTCTTT; CDR3aa: CASSTGQLEAFF; abundance: .; d_gene: .; v_gene: TRBV7-9; j_gene: TRBJ1-1
CDR3nt: TGTGCCAGCAGCTTAGTCCCGGGCTCCTATAATTCACCCCTCCACTTT; CDR3aa: CASSLVPGSYNSPLHF; abundance: .; d_gene: .; v_gene: TRBV7-9; j_gene: TRBJ1-6
CDR3nt: TGTGCCAGCAGTTTATACCCACCGGGGGGGAGCAATCAGCCCCAGCATTTT; CDR3aa: CASSLYPPGGSNQPQHF; abundance: .; d_gene: .; v_gene: TRBV27; j_gene: TRBJ1-5
CDR3nt: TGTGCCAGCAGCTTAGCTAGCTCCAAGGCAGAGACCCAGTACTTC; CDR3aa: CASSLASSKAETQYF; abundance: .; d_gene: .; v_gene: TRBV11-2; j_gene: TRBJ2-5
CDR3nt: TGTGCCAGCAGTTGGACAGGGGCCTCGAGCTCCTACAATGAGCAGTTCTTC; CDR3aa: CASSWTGASSSYNEQFF; abundance: .; d_gene: TRBD1; v_gene: TRBV9; j_gene: TRBJ2-1
CDR3nt: TGTGCCAGCAGTTTACCTGGGGCACTTTCCTACAATGAGCAGTTCTTC; CDR3aa: CASSLPGALSYNEQFF; abundance: .; d_gene: .; v_gene: TRBV27; j_gene: TRBJ2-1
CDR3nt: TGTGCCAGCAGCTACCGAGACAGGGCCGGGGAAAAACTGTTTTTT; CDR3aa: CASSYRDRAGEKLFF; abundance: .; d_gene: TRBD1; v_gene: TRBV28; j_gene: TRBJ1-4
CDR3nt: TGTGCCAGCAGCTTGACTGGTCTTTGGTGGTGGGAGACCCAGTACTTC; CDR3aa: CASSLTGLWWWETQYF; abundance: .; d_gene: .; v_gene: TRBV5-6; j_gene: TRBJ2-5
CDR3nt: TGTGCCAGCAGCTCCGGGACCGGGAGTGAAAAACTGTTTTTT; CDR3aa: CASSSGTGSEKLFF; abundance: .; d_gene: .; v_gene: TRBV11-2; j_gene: TRBJ1-4
CDR3nt: TGTGCCAGCAGTTTAAGGGGGCTAGGTGAAAAACTGTTTTTT; CDR3aa: CASSLRGLGEKLFF; abundance: .; d_gene: TRBD1; v_gene: TRBV28; j_gene: TRBJ1-4
CDR3nt: TGTGCCAGCAGCTTGGCTAGCGGGGGGCCTCGTAAAGAGCAGTTCTTC; CDR3aa: CASSLASGGPRKEQFF; abundance: few; d_gene: TRBD2; v_gene: TRBV5-4; j_gene: TRBJ2-1
CDR3nt: TGTGCCAGCAGCTTAGCCGGGACTAATGAAAAACTGTTTTTT; CDR3aa: CASSLAGTNEKLFF; abundance: .; d_gene: .; v_gene: TRBV11-1; j_gene: TRBJ1-4
CDR3nt: TGTGCCAGCAGCTTTGGCGGGATAAACATTCAGTACTTC; CDR3aa: CASSFGGINIQYF; abundance: few; d_gene: .; v_gene: TRBV7-2; j_gene: TRBJ2-4
CDR3nt: TGCGCCAGCAGCTCCCGAATAAGGACTAGTTTCCACAATGAGCAGTTCTTC; CDR3aa: CASSSRIRTSFHNEQFF; abundance: .; d_gene: TRBD2; v_gene: TRBV5-1; j_gene: TRBJ2-1
CDR3nt: TGTGCCAGCAGCTGGTACCGGGACAGTCGAGGGTATGGCTACACCTTC; CDR3aa: CASSWYRDSRGYGYTF; abundance: .; d_gene: TRBD1; v_gene: TRBV5-6; j_gene: TRBJ1-2
CDR3nt: TGTGCCAGCAGTTTATCGGCAGGGGTGGATGGCTACACCTTC; CDR3aa: CASSLSAGVDGYTF; abundance: .; d_gene: .; v_gene: TRBV27; j_gene: TRBJ1-2
CDR3nt: TGTGCCAGCTCACCGCGCGGGATCGAGACCCAGTACTTC; CDR3aa: CASSPRGIETQYF; abundance: once; d_gene: .; v_gene: TRBV18; j_gene: TRBJ2-5
CDR3nt: TGTGCCAGCAGTATGTTCAGGGGGCCTTACGAGCAGTACTTC; CDR3aa: CASSMFRGPYEQYF; abundance: .; d_gene: TRBD1; v_gene: TRBV27; j_gene: TRBJ2-7
CDR3nt: TGCGCCAGCAGCCCCGGGGGGGCCTCCTACGAGCAGTACTTC; CDR3aa: CASSPGGASYEQYF; abundance: once; d_gene: TRBD2; v_gene: TRBV5-1; j_gene: TRBJ2-7
CDR3nt: TGTGCCAGCAGTTCCCAGGGGGCTGCGCATGAAGAGACCCAGTACTTC; CDR3aa: CASSSQGAAHEETQYF; abundance: .; d_gene: TRBD1; v_gene: TRBV28; j_gene: TRBJ2-5
CDR3nt: TGTGCCAGCAGCCAAGCAGGGGCAGGGTTCCAAGAGACCCAGTACTTC; CDR3aa: CASSQAGAGFQETQYF; abundance: .; d_gene: .; v_gene: TRBV4-2; j_gene: TRBJ2-5
CDR3nt: TGTGCCAGCAGCTTACTCGGGACAGGAGTCACAGATACGCAGTATTTT; CDR3aa: CASSLLGTGVTDTQYF; abundance: .; d_gene: TRBD1; v_gene: TRBV7-9; j_gene: TRBJ2-3
CDR3nt: TGTGCCAGCAGCCAGTCCCCGGAGGGACAGGGGAACTATGGCTACACCTTC; CDR3aa: CASSQSPEGQGNYGYTF; abundance: .; d_gene: TRBD1; v_gene: TRBV7-9; j_gene: TRBJ1-2
CDR3nt: TGTGCCAGCAGCTTAGGGGTTCCTAGCGGGTACTCCTACAATGAGCAGTTCTTC; CDR3aa: CASSLGVPSGYSYNEQFF; abundance: .; d_gene: TRBD2; v_gene: TRBV7-8; j_gene: TRBJ2-1
CDR3nt: TGTGCCAGCAGTTACTTTTGGCGGGAGACTTCCTACGAGCAGTACTTC; CDR3aa: CASSYFWRETSYEQYF; abundance: .; d_gene: TRBD2; v_gene: TRBV6-6; j_gene: TRBJ2-7
CDR3nt: TGTGCCAGCAGGGACAGGGGGCTGGAGTACGAGCAGTACTTC; CDR3aa: CASRDRGLEYEQYF; abundance: .; d_gene: TRBD1; v_gene: TRBV6-1; j_gene: TRBJ2-7
CDR3nt: TGTGCCAGCACAGGGAATTCCAACGAGCAGTACTTC; CDR3aa: CASTGNSNEQYF; abundance: .; d_gene: .; v_gene: TRBV6-1; j_gene: TRBJ2-7
CDR3nt: TGTGCCAGCAGTGTAGAGTGGGAGCATAGTTACAATGAGCAGTTCTTC; CDR3aa: CASSVEWEHSYNEQFF; abundance: .; d_gene: .; v_gene: TRBV6-4; j_gene: TRBJ2-1
CDR3nt: TGTGCCAGCAGCCCCCGTCGGGGGACTGAAGCTTTCTTT; CDR3aa: CASSPRRGTEAFF; abundance: .; d_gene: .; v_gene: TRBV13; j_gene: TRBJ1-1
CDR3nt: TGCGCCAGCAGCCAATCGGCAGGAATGACCACTGAAGCTTTCTTT; CDR3aa: CASSQSAGMTTEAFF; abundance: .; d_gene: .; v_gene: TRBV4-1; j_gene: TRBJ1-1
CDR3nt: TGCGCCAGCAGCCAAGAAGGGGCGGGGGGGCGAGATACGCAGTATTTT; CDR3aa: CASSQEGAGGRDTQYF; abundance: .; d_gene: TRBD2; v_gene: TRBV4-1; j_gene: TRBJ2-3
CDR3nt: TGTGCCAGCAGTGAAGGACAGGGGGTCGGTGGCTACACCTTC; CDR3aa: CASSEGQGVGGYTF; abundance: .; d_gene: TRBD1; v_gene: TRBV6-4; j_gene: TRBJ1-2
CDR3nt: TGTGCCAGCAGCCCTAGCGGGGGGGGTATGGAGCAGTTCTTC; CDR3aa: CASSPSGGGMEQFF; abundance: .; d_gene: TRBD2; v_gene: TRBV27; j_gene: TRBJ2-1
CDR3nt: TGTGCCAGCACCCATATTGGCGGGGGGCGGGGGGAGCTGTTTTTT; CDR3aa: CASTHIGGGRGELFF; abundance: few; d_gene: TRBD2; v_gene: TRBV7-2; j_gene: TRBJ2-2
CDR3nt: TGCGCCAGCAGCTATTCCACAGGGTTGACTGAAGCTTTCTTT; CDR3aa: CASSYSTGLTEAFF; abundance: .; d_gene: .; v_gene: TRBV5-1; j_gene: TRBJ1-1